The entry that follows covers one T cell receptor beta chain sequence. In this sample, this clone turned up once. The specificity of this receptor is unknown. The record has no base qualities; no much larger clone is one base away. The data were taken from a study of cytomegalovirus exposure and HLA in healthy donors (dated by TCRdb to about 2017). Looking at the study overall: According to an earlier analysis of several hundred of the donors, about 179 million T cells yielded over 100 million unique TCR beta sequences and 276 Gb of sequence data. Roughly 300 gigabases of sequencing data and 91 million or so unique TCR sequences made up an early release that covered approximately 650 HLA-typed donors. Of the approximately 400 genotyped donors, approximately 82% fell in the genetic ancestry cluster associated with self-reported Caucasian donors. The study aimed to test whether cataloging public T cell receptors could reveal signatures of past pathogen exposure. Using immunosequencing, the study profiled T cell repertoires from approximately 700 subjects and related those repertoires to cytomegalovirus serostatus. Along with the approximately 620-subject first cohort, a separate validation cohort of over a hundred different subjects was used. High-throughput TCR immunosequencing, statistical association of individual TCRs with disease status, and machine learning were combined to predict cytomegalovirus infection status. A later analysis re-examined previously published TCR beta repertoires from more than 550 donors and added high-resolution HLA genotyping to investigate patterns of TCR occurrence. Rather than using new phenotypic data, the later analysis identified candidate immune exposures from TCR beta sequences and from how often those sequences occurred across donors. An earlier analysis of fewer than 750 of the donors used high-throughput TCR beta sequencing to judge whether each TCR beta V gene segment behaved as functional or pseudogenic. Donor age, sex, ethnicity and CMV serostatus were compiled alongside the repertoire data. A later genetic analysis took genome-wide SNP genotypes for 398 of the 666 donors and used that subset as a discovery cohort. All discovery cohort repertoires had been generated on a single sequencing platform. Both class I and class II loci were covered by HLA typing, at four-digit resolution. The number of donors typed differed by locus, with roughly 620-630 for A, B, C, DRB1 and DQB1, 522 for DQA1, some 570 for DPA1, and around 450 for DPB1. Because of strong linkage in the cohort, four or five DR-DQ haplotypes were treated as single units for association and clustering. Across under 500 genotyped donors of the cohort, an average of approximately 240,000 unique TCR beta nucleotide sequences per donor were sequenced, and roughly a sixth of those sequences were non-productive.

The library was obtained by the immunoSEQ multiplex PCR assay. A mixture of 60 forward primers for TCR Vbeta segments and 13 reverse primers for TCR Jbeta segments was used in the multiplex PCR. A multiplex PCR assay on genomic DNA amplified the CDR3 region of rearranged TCR beta genes. Amplified TCR beta libraries were sequenced as 87-base-pair reads on the Illumina HiSeq System. Under the source paper's analysis protocol: A later analysis counted 65 million to 90 million unique TCR beta chains across the approximately 700 repertoires, and 9.5 million to 11 million of these chains were shared by at least two donors. A nearest-neighbor algorithm error-corrected the raw reads and collapsed the reads into unique sequences, merging closely related sequences to remove PCR and sequencing errors. V, D and J gene segments were assigned by aligning CDR3 sequences to IMGT reference sequences. For a sequence to be retained, a match of at least six nucleotides was required to both a V gene segment and a J gene segment. Rearrangements were classified as productive when the CDR3 lacked stop codons and remained in frame with V and J, and all other rearrangements were classified as non-productive. CDR3 was defined according to IMGT convention as the region running from the second conserved V-encoded cysteine to the conserved J-encoded phenylalanine. The earlier analysis of 500 to 750 of the donors excluded any sequence lacking an unambiguous match to a single V gene segment. In an earlier analysis of roughly 600 of the donors, a V segment was called functional when productive rearrangements were above 56.7%, and segregating when the standard deviation between donors exceeded 5%. A statistical classification framework was built to diagnose cytomegalovirus status from the catalog of TCR beta chain sequences. In a later analysis, TCR nucleotide sequences were compared against IMGT/GENE-DB human TR gene sequences so that V and J genes could be assigned. In a later analysis, CDR3 sequences and most-parsimonious VDJ recombination scenarios were assigned using the TCRdist pipeline. A later analysis defined each TCR beta chain by its CDR3 amino acid sequence plus V-gene family, and excluded reads lacking a unique V-gene family. As a way to deal with suspected cross-contamination and a sequencing artifact, a later analysis dropped approximately 590 nucleotide sequences that were highly shared and had low generation probability. In a later analysis, a clonal expansion index was calculated for each public chain from normalized within-repertoire ranks of inferred template counts. In a later analysis, generation probabilities were computed with a VDJ recombination model fitted to out-of-frame rearrangements, and the resulting probabilities were checked against IGoR. A later analysis scored TCR-TCR, TCR-HLA and TCR-CMV co-occurrence with hypergeometric tests, applying a repertoire-size bias correction to TCR pairs. In a later analysis, false discovery rates were estimated by permuting HLA or CMV assignments 20 times. A later analysis grouped co-occurring TCRs with DBSCAN, adding TCRdist sequence similarity when clustering within HLA-allele-positive subsets. Repertoires with fewer than 30,000 or more than 120,000 public chains were left out of co-occurrence clustering, as were a handful of repertoires with anomalous nucleotide sharing. TCRdb carries this immuneACCESS record with in-frame sequences only. Its versions omit some clonotypes, under half of them owing to an unresolved V gene in the studies checked, with the rest unexplained. That table gives V, J and clone size, and the DNA gave D and trimming. The sample records under 70,000 clones, approximately 71% of which are singletons. The ten largest make up just over 2% of the sample.

The CDR3 has 15 amino acids, counting the end cysteine and phenylalanine. Just CDR3 DNA is preserved here, 45 bases in frame from base 1. Trimming accounts for 5 bases at V and 4 bases at J, while the number of junction bases matched to no gene is 7. In the germline V gene, CDR1 corresponds to MNHEY and CDR2 to SVGAGI. The cohort comprised several hundred healthy bone marrow donors. Cohort members were all nominally healthy when sampled, although unrecorded immune exposures were likely present. The donor tested CMV seronegative, placing the donor among the 350 to 400 seronegative members of the cohort. A peripheral blood sample was collected from each donor, and TCR beta sequencing was performed on peripheral blood mononuclear cells. Genomic DNA extraction from the blood cell samples was performed with the Qiagen DNeasy Blood Extraction Kit. Broader findings and caveats from the paper: In a later analysis, several top co-occurrence clusters were reported to appear linked to parvovirus B19, influenza, CMV and Epstein-Barr virus. At a false discovery rate of 0.05, a later analysis linked around 17,000 TCR beta sequences to specific HLA alleles. In vitro tests confirmed that three of the cytomegalovirus-associated TCR beta chains recognize cytomegalovirus antigens. In the study, some 160 TCR beta chains were listed as associated with cytomegalovirus. Because HLA typing was missing for some donors at each locus, association tests included only the typed subset. According to a later analysis, most CMV-associated TCR beta chains appeared to be HLA-restricted, and the HLA associations seemed to be driven largely by CMV exposure. The cohort was sequenced for TCR beta chains only, and without alpha or paired-chain data the features that could be detected were limited. It was suggested by the authors that the approach could potentially be generalized to other disease states and immunological phenotypes. A later analysis found that HLA-associated TCR beta chains were more clonally expanded and had lower generation probabilities than equally common non-associated chains. Correlated functional status among segregating V segments might reflect linkage disequilibrium, but an unknown experimental factor could not be ruled out. Broadly in line with IMGT annotations, most TCR beta V segments showed up in productive rearrangements about 87% or about 30% of the time in an earlier analysis of under 700 of the donors. A further reported finding was that TCR beta sequences accurately predicted the HLA-A and HLA-B alleles for most subjects in the first cohort. In a later genetic analysis, a missense DCLRE1C variant was associated with V-gene and J-gene trimming of TCR beta chains, and the association was replicated in an independent cohort. Because the 87-base-pair reads could not distinguish some IMGT-functional V segments, including TRBV6-2 and TRBV6-3, those segments were excluded. Compared with the 666-donor mean, donors in an Asian-associated ancestry cluster had fewer N-insertions in productive TCRs, according to a later genetic analysis. A cluster of highly shared sequence variants was judged likely to be a technical artifact of the sequencing pipeline. Cytomegalovirus status was reported to be diagnosed by the classifier with high specificity and sensitivity in both the original and validation cohorts. According to a later analysis, TCR association rates differed among HLA loci, with DRB1 alleles showing the most associated TCRs and HLA-C alleles showing the fewest. When HLA alleles, especially DR and DQ, strongly co-occurred, TCR associations were difficult to assign to individual alleles. Most TCR sequences were seen in very few donors, while some public TCRs were found in many individuals. The only immune exposure information available for the cohort was CMV serostatus. Roughly uniform sequencing depth across donors was assumed in presence/absence analyses, although this assumption may not hold. Roughly 15 rarely observed V segments, including chromosome 9 orphons, were excluded from the earlier analysis of several hundred of the donors because counts were too low.

Rearrangement joined TRBV6-5 to TRBJ1-2, and TRBD1 matches 10 of the central bases. The source material was PBMCs. The source of this sequence is a woman aged 25 to 39 in good health and CMV-seronegative. The CDR3 protein: CASSQTGGRGYGYTF. The nucleotides read TGTGCCAGCAGTCAGACAGGGGGCCGGGGCTATGGCTACACCTTC.